These 15 T cell receptor beta chains were all obtained from the same sample, sequenced in a study of blood T cell repertoires in COVID-19. TCRdb keeps only in-frame clones here, not all; method: immunoSEQ multiplex PCR. Altogether 150,000 to 160,000 clones are present, approximately 80% being singletons, with the ten largest covering 12%. Material: peripheral blood. Every receptor here comes from a woman between 55 and 75 years old with COVID-19, enrolled during active disease.

The V gene is TRBV3-1 (or the pseudogene TRBV3-2), the J gene TRBJ1-6; tentatively, D is TRBD1 (5 bases). Per the germline V gene, CDR1 is LGHDT and CDR2 is YNNKEL (reference sequence). Trimming shortened V by 1 base and J by 7 bases, and 11 bases separated the two germline ends. The CDR3 totals 15 residues. CDR3 loop: CASSQVGDSNSPLHF. The CDR3 DNA reads TGTGCCAGCAGCCAAGTGGGGGACTCAAATTCACCCCTCCACTTT.

In this sample, this clone turned up a few times. The chain uses TRBV29-1 and TRBJ1-3, with a tentative D call TRBD1 (5 bases). Trimming left V 7 bases short and J 0 bases short, with 13 bases between. This CDR3 has 14 amino acids. CDR1 is SQVTM, CDR2 ANQGSEA, per germline. Written as DNA, the CDR3 is TGCAGCGCATTAGGGACTTTCTCTGGAAACACCATATATTTT. Protein sequence: CSALGTFSGNTIYF.

V is TRBV6-2 or TRBV6-3 and J is TRBJ2-1; 11 bases match TRBD2. The CDR3 length is 15 residues. Germline V gene sequence: CDR1 MNHEY, CDR2 SVGEGT. The junction had 2 bases not matched to a gene; V was cut back by 2 bases and J by 5 bases. The CDR3 nucleotides read TGTGCCAGCAGTTACACGGGACTAGCGGACAATGAGCAGTTCTTC. This codes for CASSYTGLADNEQFF.

The rearrangement links TRBV9 to TRBJ2-2, with D possibly being TRBD2 (5 bases). Trimming removed 6 bases at V and 3 bases at J, with 9 bases between. Germline V lookup: CDR1 SGDLS, CDR2 YYNGEE. The CDR3 runs to 13 residues. CDR3 sequence reads: CASTRADTGELFF. CDR3 in DNA: TGTGCCAGCACGCGGGCGGACACCGGGGAGCTGTTTTTT.

The CDR3 DNA follows: TGTGCCAGCAGCTTACGGTCTAGCGGGAGTTTGCCCGATCGCCTTACGCAGTATTTT. Its protein product is CASSLRSSGSLPDRLTQYF. The genes are TRBV11-2 and TRBJ2-3; 10 bases are shared with TRBD2. Germline V gene data show CDR1 as SGHAT and CDR2 as FQNNGV. Trimming took 2 bases from V and 8 from J; bases not matched to a gene: 19. The length of the CDR3 is 19 residues.

The J gene is TRBJ1-6, the V gene TRBV30, with 7 bases identical to TRBD1. The V segment lost 3 bases and the J segment 9 bases; nucleotides outside the gene matches: 11. The V gene's germline CDR1 is GTSNPN and CDR2 SVGIG (reference sequence). The CDR3 runs 15 residues. The CDR3 coding sequence is TGTGCCTGGAGGGTAGGGGGCATGCAAGGTTCACCCCTCCACTTT. As protein: CAWRVGGMQGSPLHF.

The chain links TRBV6-2 or TRBV6-3 to TRBJ2-1, with D possibly TRBD2 on 6 matching bases. CDR3 length equals 17 residues. Per germline, CDR1 MNHEY and CDR2 SVGEGT. Trimming removed 4 bases at V and 6 bases at J, with 22 bases between. The CDR3: CASSSSGGLFGGNEQFF. CDR3 in DNA: TGTGCCAGCAGTTCGAGCGGCGGTCTCTTCGGGGGCAATGAGCAGTTCTTC.

About this clone: The sample has other DNA sequences that encode this CDR3 too. This sequence joins TRBV9 and TRBJ2-5, with D possibly TRBD2 on 6 matching bases. Trimming left V 2 bases short and J 5 bases short, with 16 bases between. This CDR3 has 15 residues. The germline CDR1 and CDR2 sequences are SGDLS and YYNGEE. The CDR3 is CASSVGASGGETQYF. CDR3 nucleotides: TGTGCCAGCAGCGTTGGGGCGTCTGGGGGGGAGACCCAGTACTTC.

This chain connects TRBV6-6 to TRBJ1-5, with 10 positions matching TRBD1. This CDR3 is 15 amino acids long. V dropped 6 bases and J dropped 3; count of bases not matched to a gene: 5. The germline V gene encodes CDR1 MNHNY and CDR2 SVGAGI (reference sequence). CDR3: CASSWTGGNNQPQHF. The CDR3 region has the DNA TGTGCCAGCAGCTGGACAGGGGGAAACAATCAGCCCCAGCATTTT.

This clone was detected once. The chain links TRBV6-5 to TRBJ2-3; 10 bases line up with TRBD2. V shed 6 bases, J shed 5 bases, and the junction held 5 bases outside the gene matches. Germline-derived CDR1 and CDR2 are MNHEY and SVGAGI. CDR3 length equals 14 residues. The CDR3: CASRTSGSVDTQYF. CDR3 nucleotide sequence: TGTGCCAGCAGGACTAGCGGGTCCGTAGATACGCAGTATTTT.

This clone has a handful of counts. This sequence joins TRBV2 and TRBJ1-1, with a tentative D call TRBD1 (6 bases). V was cut by 6 bases and J by 5 bases, with 13 bases left in between. Germline V gene sequence: CDR1 SNHLY, CDR2 FYNNEI. The CDR3 length is 13 residues. CDR3: CASSPSDRTEAFF. In DNA, the CDR3 is TGTGCCAGCAGCCCCTCGGACAGAACTGAAGCTTTCTTT.

The genes are TRBV5-5 and TRBJ1-3; no clear D gene. The CDR3 spans 14 residues. The germline V gene encodes CDR1 SGHKS and CDR2 YYEKEE (reference sequence). V was pared by 4 bases and J by 4 bases, with 12 bases between. DNA of the CDR3: TGTGCCAGCAGCGCCCTGACGAGGGGAAACACCATATATTTT. Its translation is CASSALTRGNTIYF.

This chain links TRBV6-5 with TRBJ2-3; 9 bases map to TRBD2. The CDR3 runs 15 residues. Per germline, CDR1 MNHEY and CDR2 SVGAGI. Trimming took 6 bases from V and 5 from J; bases not matched to a gene: 9. CDR3 amino acids: CASSQGRGGQDTQYF. For the CDR3, the DNA is TGTGCCAGCAGCCAAGGGCGGGGGGGCCAAGATACGCAGTATTTT.

V is TRBV6-5 and J is TRBJ1-1; the match to TRBD1 covers 9 bases. V dropped 4 bases and J dropped 2; count of bases not matched to a gene: 5. CDR1 MNHEY and CDR2 SVGAGI come from the germline V gene. The CDR3 has 15 amino acids. The CDR3 region has the DNA TGTGCCAGCAGTTTGACAGGGGGTAGCAACACTGAAGCTTTCTTT. It is translated as CASSLTGGSNTEAFF.

The chain uses TRBV5-1 and TRBJ1-2; weak D call: TRBD1 (6 bases). CDR1 SGHRS and CDR2 YFSETQ come from the germline V gene. Trimming pared 0 bases from V and 10 bases from J, leaving 10 bases between. CDR3 length equals 12 residues. The CDR3 DNA reads as TGCGCCAGCAGCTTGGCAGCAGGGGACTACACCTTC. Its protein is CASSLAAGDYTF.